This is a list of T cell receptor beta chains from one sample in a study of blood T cell repertoires in COVID-19. Assay: immunoSEQ multiplex PCR; the TCRdb copy retains only in-frame clones and omits some. Among 250,000 to 300,000 clones, about 88% were seen once, and the ten largest hold around 3.6%. Source material: peripheral blood. The origin of the receptors is a man aged 18 to 29 with active or convalescent COVID-19. The conserved cysteine and the conserved F or W are not part of the CDR3 here.

TRBJ2-1 TRBV9 ASSAQGGANDYNEQF
TRBJ1-5 TRBV27 ASSPGTGGRQPQH
TRBJ1-5 TRBV27 ASSQGQGFQPQH
TRBJ2-7 TRBV15 ATSRDLAGGYEQY
TRBJ2-7 TRBV30 AWRAGTGAFEQY
TRBJ1-1 TRBV3-1/TRBV3-2 ASSQAVRNTEAF
TRBJ2-2 TRBV12-3/TRBV12-4 ASSLSVTGELF
TRBJ2-5 TRBV4-2 ASSQGAQETQY
TRBJ1-5 TRBV10-3 AISGRNVTNSNQPQH
TRBJ1-4 TRBV2 ASSEGTGGRFNEKLF
TRBJ2-1 TRBV6-5 ASTGDNEQF
TRBJ1-3 TRBV5-4 ASGAEVSGNTIY
TRBJ2-7 TRBV2 ASIRGGSYEQY
TRBJ2-3 TRBV6-6 ASTVLGDTDTQY
TRBJ2-1 TRBV7-2 ASSAVEYNEQF
TRBJ2-5 TRBV11-1 ASSFSFYGGQETQY
TRBJ1-5 TRBV19 ASNGGYFQPQH
TRBJ2-1 TRBV5-6 ASSPTGYEQF
TRBJ1-2 TRBV15 ATSRDRGQGYGYT
TRBJ2-7 TRBV5-6 ASSLLLALHEQY
TRBJ1-6 TRBV11-2 ASSLEHNPSSPLH
TRBJ1-1 TRBV4-3 ASSQLTGNTEAF
TRBJ2-5 TRBV7-6 ASSPRGPRLQETQY
TRBJ1-5 TRBV28 RSAGGADQPQH
TRBJ1-6 TRBV28 ASSLYSGGSVSPLH
TRBJ1-4 TRBV28 ASSPRASATNEKLF
TRBJ2-1 TRBV20-1 SAPRGNEQF
TRBJ1-2 TRBV5-4 ASSLVTGDYGYT
TRBJ2-3 TRBV5-6 ASSLSAGGHSYTQY